One and the same sample provided the 21 T cell receptor beta chains below, sequenced in a study of T-cell memory formation after mild COVID-19. TCRdb re-called the 5' RACE reads with MiXCR, one entry per CDR3 protein. The repertoire consists of roughly 560,000 distinct CDR3 sequences, with approximately 20% occurring once and the leading ten covering approximately 12%. Sample: PBMCs or a T cell subset sorted from them (not recorded which). These receptors originate from an adult woman who had mild COVID-19 (a few samples of this study predate the infection). Cell type and time point are not known.

This clonotype was observed a handful of times. This chain connects TRBV28 to TRBJ2-5; possibly TRBD1 for D (6 bases). The CDR3 has 16 amino acids. Germline-derived CDR1 and CDR2 are MDHEN and SYDVKM. V was clipped by 1 base and J by 0 bases, with 12 bases between them. CDR3 loop: CASSLSGDKYQETQYF. In DNA form, the CDR3 reads TGTGCCAGCAGTTTATCAGGGGACAAGTACCAAGAGACCCAGTACTTC.

This chain uses TRBV20-1 with TRBJ1-2, with 7 nucleotides matching TRBD1. This CDR3 comprises 15 residues. Trimming removed 6 bases from V and 2 bases from J; junction bases left unmatched: 12. Germline V gene data show CDR1 as DFQATT and CDR2 as SNEGSKA (reference sequence). The CDR3 DNA is TGCAGTGCACCCTCCAGGGGGGATAGGAACTATGGCTACACCTTC. This encodes CSAPSRGDRNYGYTF.

This clonotype was counted a single time. The chain carries TRBV15 and TRBJ2-7, with D hard to call. CDR1 and CDR2 (germline): LNHNV, YYDKDF (reference sequence). V was clipped by 5 bases and J by 6 bases, with 11 bases between them. This CDR3 has 12 residues. The chain's CDR3 is CATSRKFSEQYF. In DNA, the CDR3 is TGTGCCACCAGCCGGAAGTTCTCCGAGCAGTACTTC.

The chain carries TRBV3-1 and TRBJ2-7; 13 positions agree with TRBD2. The V segment lost 0 bases and the J segment 6 bases; nucleotides outside the gene matches: 2. The germline V gene encodes CDR1 LGHDT and CDR2 YNNKEL (reference sequence). The CDR3 sequence is 15 residues long. The CDR3 DNA reads TGTGCCAGCAGCCAAGATGGGACTAGCGGGACCGAGCAGTACTTC. It encodes CASSQDGTSGTEQYF.

The chain employs TRBV27 and TRBJ1-2; D is uncertain. The V gene lost 5 bases and the J gene lost 5 bases, with 12 bases spanning the gap. CDR3 length: 13 amino acids. Per germline, CDR1 MNHEY and CDR2 SMNVEV (reference sequence). The CDR3 DNA sequence: TGTGCCAGCAGTCCGTGGACGGATTATGGCTACACCTTC. Amino acids: CASSPWTDYGYTF.

In this sample, this clonotype turned up many times. This rearrangement joins TRBV12-3 or TRBV12-4 to TRBJ2-7; D may be TRBD1 (6 bases). This CDR3 spans 16 amino acids. Trimming pared 6 bases from V and 2 bases from J, leaving 20 bases between. The CDR3 DNA sequence: TGTGCCAGCAGGCAAGGGACATTCCAGACAACCTACGAGCAGTACTTC. Translating it yields CASRQGTFQTTYEQYF.

The gene calls are TRBV7-9 and TRBJ2-7; TRBD2 matches 7 bases. Germline V gene data show CDR1 as SEHNR and CDR2 as FQNEAQ (reference sequence). This CDR3 has 17 amino acids. Losses at the gene ends were 0 bases for V and 0 bases for J; bases not matched to a gene: 8. The CDR3 is CASSLAQRDLYSYEQYF. DNA of the CDR3: TGTGCCAGCAGCTTAGCCCAGCGGGACCTGTACTCCTACGAGCAGTACTTC.

Only a few counts were recorded for this clonotype. This chain links TRBV15 with TRBJ2-1, with TRBD2 identical over 12 bases. Unmatched junction bases numbered 10, after V lost 5 bases and J lost 8 bases. The CDR3 covers 16 residues. CDR1 is LNHNV and CDR2 is YYDKDF in the germline V gene (reference sequence). CDR3 sequence reads: CATSYRTSGARDEQFF. The CDR3, as DNA: TGTGCCACCAGCTATCGGACTAGCGGGGCTAGGGATGAGCAGTTCTTC.

J is TRBJ2-3 and V is TRBV11-2, with 8 bases matching TRBD2. Trimming took 5 bases from V and 3 from J; bases not matched to a gene: 7. Per the germline V gene, CDR1 is SGHAT and CDR2 is FQNNGV. The CDR3 runs 15 residues. The CDR3 reads CASSHLSGETDTQYF. DNA of the CDR3: TGTGCCAGCAGCCACCTTAGCGGGGAAACAGATACGCAGTATTTT.

The rearrangement uses TRBV29-1 and TRBJ1-2; the D gene is possibly TRBD1 (6 bases). The CDR3 contains 13 residues. Germline V gene sequence: CDR1 SQVTM, CDR2 ANQGSEA. Between the trimmed V and J ends, which lost 3 bases and 5 bases, there was a span of 13 bases. Here the CDR3 reads CSVDNREVYGYTF. CDR3 nucleotides: TGCAGCGTTGACAACAGGGAGGTATATGGCTACACCTTC. The full variable domain, with the rest looked up from reference TRBV29-1 and TRBJ1-2, is SAVISQKPSRDICQRGTSLTIQCQVDSQVTMMFWYRQQPGQSLTLIATANQGSEATYESGFVIDKFPISRPNLTFSTLTVSNMSPEDSSIYLCSVDNREVYGYTFGSGTRLTVV.

The chain carries TRBV15 and TRBJ1-1, with TRBD1 as a possible D gene (5 bases). From germline, CDR1 is LNHNV and CDR2 YYDKDF (reference sequence). CDR3 size: 15 residues. Trimming removed 3 bases from V and 1 base from J, with 12 bases in between. CDR3 in amino acids: CATSSTLGGNTEAFF. The CDR3 nucleotides are TGTGCCACCAGCAGTACACTTGGGGGGAACACTGAAGCTTTCTTT.

This clonotype has more than one count but fewer than ten. This rearrangement joins TRBV5-6 to TRBJ2-7; no firm D call. The CDR3 sequence is 14 residues long. Germline CDR1 is SGHDT and CDR2 is YYEEEE. Trimming left V 1 base short and J 0 bases short, with 8 bases between. CDR3: CASSLSRNSYEQYF. In DNA form, the CDR3 reads TGTGCCAGCAGCTTGTCGCGCAACTCCTACGAGCAGTACTTC.

Of note for this clonotype: The junction departs from the called germline gene at one end, perhaps through a read error. The V and J genes are TRBV5-1 and TRBJ1-6, with 9 bases matching TRBD1. Germline CDR1 and CDR2: SGHRS and YFSETQ. This CDR3 has 15 amino acids. CDR3 DNA: TGCGCTAGCAGCACGGGACAGGGTCTGGATTCACCCCTCCACTTT. This encodes CASSTGQGLDSPLHF. The whole variable domain, remainder taken from reference TRBV5-1 and TRBJ1-6, is KAGVTQTPRYLIKTRGQQVTLSCSPISGHRSVSWYQQTPGQGLQFLFEYFSETQRNKGNFPGRFSGRQFSNSRSEMNVSTLELGDSALYLCASSTGQGLDSPLHFGNGTRLTVT.

This rearrangement joins TRBV4-1 to TRBJ2-3; D is perhaps TRBD2 (5 bases). The CDR3 runs to 16 residues. V lost 4 bases and J lost 2, with 16 bases in between. CDR1 and CDR2 (germline): MGHRA, YSYEKL. Here the CDR3 reads CASSPREGLYTDTQYF. The CDR3 nucleotides are TGCGCCAGCAGCCCCAGAGAGGGTCTGTACACAGATACGCAGTATTTT.

This clonotype was seen more than once but under ten times. The rearrangement links TRBV19 to TRBJ2-3, with D maybe TRBD1 (6 bases). The CDR3 totals 16 residues. V gave up 1 base and J gave up 3 bases, with 14 bases separating them. The V gene's germline CDR1 is LNHDA and CDR2 SQIVND (reference sequence). CDR3 amino acids: CASSIVGWGTTDTQYF. CDR3 DNA: TGTGCCAGTAGTATAGTCGGGTGGGGGACAACAGATACGCAGTATTTT.

This clonotype was detected ten times or more. The rearrangement joins TRBV6-6 to TRBJ2-5; 8 bases are shared with TRBD2. The V and J ends lost 7 bases and 5 bases, in that order; junction bases with no gene match: 12. The CDR3 covers 15 residues. Germline loops: CDR1 MNHNY, CDR2 SVGAGI (reference sequence). CDR3 sequence reads: CASKTGGLETETQYF. The CDR3 DNA reads as TGTGCCAGCAAGACTGGGGGACTAGAGACGGAGACCCAGTACTTC.

This clonotype has only a few counts. V usage is TRBV7-9 and J usage is TRBJ1-2; D unresolved. Germline V gives CDR1 SEHNR, CDR2 FQNEAQ (reference sequence). The CDR3 extends over 15 amino acids. Between the trimmed V and J ends, which lost 6 bases and 4 bases, there was a span of 18 bases. The CDR3 region is CASRPSAQAPYGYTF. CDR3 in DNA: TGTGCCAGCAGACCCAGTGCCCAGGCCCCCTATGGCTACACCTTC.

This clonotype showed up many times. The V gene is TRBV7-9, the J gene TRBJ2-7; D is unresolved. Trimming stripped 5 bases from V and 0 bases from J, with 14 bases between. The CDR3 length is 15 residues. In germline, CDR1 is SEHNR, CDR2 FQNEAQ (reference sequence). CDR3 sequence: CASSANVGNSYEQYF. The CDR3, as DNA: TGTGCCAGCAGCGCCAATGTTGGGAACTCCTACGAGCAGTACTTC.

The chain recombines TRBV7-3 with TRBJ1-5; 8 bases match TRBD1. From germline, CDR1 is SGHTA and CDR2 FQGTGA. CDR3 length: 15 amino acids. V dropped 5 bases and J dropped 7; count of bases not matched to a gene: 10. The CDR3 loop reads CASSEQGALGQPQHF. The CDR3 DNA is TGTGCCAGCAGCGAGCAGGGGGCCCTTGGGCAGCCCCAGCATTTT.

At least ten counts were recorded for this clonotype. The rearrangement joins TRBV7-9 to TRBJ2-1; D is uncertain. The CDR3 loop spans 17 amino acids. Germline CDR1 is SEHNR and CDR2 is FQNEAQ (reference sequence). V was trimmed by 6 bases and J by 1 base, leaving 19 bases between them. The CDR3 region is CASRLPLTVLSYNEQFF. The CDR3 nucleotides are TGTGCCAGCAGATTACCCCTTACAGTTCTTTCCTACAATGAGCAGTTCTTC.

The chain links TRBV5-1 to TRBJ1-2; 7 nucleotides agree with TRBD1. The length of the CDR3 is 15 residues. Germline-derived CDR1 and CDR2 are SGHRS and YFSETQ. V lost 0 bases, J lost 4 bases, and 6 bases stayed unmatched. The CDR3, as DNA: TGCGCCAGCAGCTTGGCGGACAGGCGGGCCTATGGCTACACCTTC. This codes for CASSLADRRAYGYTF.